The 10 T cell receptor beta chains below were found in one sample sequenced in a study of shared clonotypes between healthy human individuals. The naive CD8 subset, CD45RO-negative cells positively selected for CCR7, excluded terminally differentiated effector memory CD45RA+ cells. Using immunoSEQ multiplex PCR, the repertoire was profiled, and TCRdb retains in-frame clones only, with some absent. The sample gives around 2,000,000 clones, around 96% of which show up once; 0.9% to 1.3% is in the top ten. Sequencing was done on a sample of naive CD8+ T cells sorted from blood. Receptors originate from a man aged 18 to 30 in good health.

This sequence joins TRBV10-2 and TRBJ2-7, with D possibly TRBD2 on 6 matching bases. Trimming removed 2 bases from V and 2 bases from J, with 19 bases in between. From germline, CDR1 is WSHSY and CDR2 SAAADI. The CDR3 extends over 17 amino acids. This CDR3 reads CASSEGTSSANPYEQYF. In DNA form, the CDR3 reads TGCGCCAGCAGTGAGGGAACTTCTAGCGCCAATCCCTACGAGCAGTACTTC.

The chain joins TRBV6-5 to TRBJ2-3; D is undetermined. CDR1 is MNHEY, CDR2 SVGAGI, per germline. The CDR3 runs 12 residues. V was shortened by 5 bases and J by 7 bases, with 10 bases between the two germline ends. The CDR3 protein is CASSPDEYTQYF. The DNA of the CDR3 is TGTGCCAGCAGTCCGGACGAGTATACGCAGTATTTT.

The V gene is TRBV29-1, the J gene TRBJ2-2; D remains unclear. Germline values: CDR1 SQVTM, CDR2 ANQGSEA. V was trimmed by 1 base and J by 6 bases, leaving 24 bases between them. The CDR3 totals 18 residues. Here the CDR3 reads CSVEGSTAKSPSAGELFF. CDR3 nucleotides: TGCAGCGTTGAAGGGTCCACGGCCAAGAGCCCCTCCGCCGGGGAGCTGTTTTTT.

This clone was picked up one time. J is TRBJ1-2 and V is TRBV10-3; possible D gene TRBD1, 5 bases. The germline CDR1 and CDR2 sequences are ENHRY and SYGVKD. The CDR3 has 15 amino acids. Trimming took 2 bases from V and 2 from J, leaving 12 bases between them. CDR3 region: CAISEEAGWNYGYTF. CDR3 bases: TGTGCCATCAGTGAGGAGGCAGGGTGGAACTATGGCTACACCTTC.

As concerns this clone: Germline and junction disagree at one end, which may indicate a read error. The chain carries TRBV7-2 and TRBJ2-7; D is perhaps TRBD1 (6 bases). Germline V gene sequence: CDR1 SGHTA, CDR2 FQGNSA. This CDR3 has 13 amino acids. The DNA for the CDR3 is TGTGCGAGCACTGGGGACAACTCCTACGAGCAGTACTTC. Translation gives CASTGDNSYEQYF. The entire variable domain, with the rest obtained from reference TRBV7-2 and TRBJ2-7, is as follows: GAGVSQSPSNKVTEKGKDVELRCDPISGHTALYWYRQSLGQGLEFLIYFQGNSAPDKSGLPSDRFSAERTGGSVSTLTIQRTQQEDSAVYLCASTGDNSYEQYFGPGTRLTVT.

The rearrangement uses TRBV19 and TRBJ2-7, with D maybe TRBD1 (5 bases). The V gene's germline CDR1 is LNHDA and CDR2 SQIVND (reference sequence). The length of the CDR3 is 13 residues. V was pared by 5 bases and J by 2 bases, with 10 bases between. CDR3 DNA: TGTGCCAGTAGTTTACAGGTGACCTACGAGCAGTACTTC. Encoded protein: CASSLQVTYEQYF.

A word on this clone: Other DNA sequences of this sample code for an identical CDR3. The chain joins TRBV9 to TRBJ2-2, with a weak D call TRBD2 (5 bases). This CDR3 has 14 residues. V dropped 0 bases and J dropped 4 bases, with 7 bases sitting between them. Per germline, CDR1 SGDLS and CDR2 YYNGEE. The CDR3 DNA is TGTGCCAGCAGCGTAGTCAGCGGCACCGGGGAGCTGTTTTTT. Its translation: CASSVVSGTGELFF.

V and J are TRBV4-1 and TRBJ1-4; D may be TRBD1 (5 bases). V gave up 6 bases and J gave up 8 bases, with 16 bases separating them. The CDR3 runs 14 residues. Germline loops: CDR1 MGHRA, CDR2 YSYEKL. The CDR3 region is CASRPDGGGEKLFF. CDR3 in DNA: TGCGCCAGCAGACCCGATGGGGGTGGCGAAAAACTGTTTTTT.

The chain employs TRBV19 and TRBJ1-4; possibly TRBD1 for D (5 bases). CDR1 LNHDA and CDR2 SQIVND come from the germline V gene (reference sequence). V was trimmed by 5 bases and J by 5 bases, leaving 9 bases between them. The CDR3 spans 13 residues. CDR3 region: CASSVRQNEKLFF. The CDR3 nucleotides read TGTGCCAGTAGTGTCCGACAGAATGAAAAACTGTTTTTT.

V gene TRBV27 combines with J gene TRBJ2-7; possible D gene TRBD2, 6 bases. This CDR3 has 13 residues. The V gene's germline CDR1 is MNHEY and CDR2 SMNVEV (reference sequence). The V gene lost 5 bases and the J gene lost 3 bases, with 11 bases spanning the gap. CDR3 nucleotides: TGTGCCAGCAGTGGAGGGATCGGCTACGAGCAGTACTTC. Translation: CASSGGIGYEQYF.